These 18 T cell receptor beta chains originate from one sample sequenced in a study of shared clonotypes between healthy human individuals. Produced via immunoSEQ multiplex PCR; TCRdb's table is partial and in-frame only. The sample gives 550,000 to 850,000 clones, around 72% of which show up once; 1.5% to 2% is in the top ten. Sequenced: memory CD4+ T cells sorted from blood. The subset here: CD45RA-negative fraction. The receptors were gathered from a woman in her twenties or thirties in good health.

The genes are TRBV18 and TRBJ1-1, with 8 bases that match TRBD1. Trimming took 5 bases from V and 2 from J; bases not matched to a gene: 7. The CDR3 has 15 residues. Germline assignment: CDR1 KGHSH and CDR2 LQKENI. Here the CDR3 reads CASSGTGDFNTEAFF. The CDR3 DNA is TGTGCCAGCTCAGGGACAGGAGACTTTAACACTGAAGCTTTCTTT.

In regard to this clone: Additional DNA sequences in this sample encode the identical CDR3. The rearrangement links TRBV15 to TRBJ2-7; D might be TRBD1 (5 bases). The V gene lost 0 bases and the J gene lost 3 bases, with 9 bases spanning the gap. Per the germline V gene, CDR1 is LNHNV and CDR2 is YYDKDF (reference sequence). This CDR3 is built from 14 residues. The CDR3 reads CATSRDRQGYEQYF. In DNA form, the CDR3 reads TGTGCCACCAGCAGAGATCGGCAGGGCTACGAGCAGTACTTC.

The chain uses TRBV6-6 and TRBJ2-5, with 7 bases matching TRBD1. There are 13 residues in the CDR3. The trim removed 2 bases at V and 5 bases at J, leaving 2 bases unmatched. Germline V gene data show CDR1 as MNHNY and CDR2 as SVGAGI (reference sequence). The CDR3 reads CASSYRGPETQYF. In nucleotides, the CDR3 is TGTGCCAGCAGTTACAGGGGGCCTGAGACCCAGTACTTC.

This clone came up many times. The chain combines TRBV18 with TRBJ2-1; TRBD2 aligns across 10 bases. CDR1 is KGHSH and CDR2 is LQKENI in the germline V gene. The trim removed 3 bases at V and 3 bases at J, leaving 11 bases unmatched. The CDR3 length is 18 residues. The CDR3 protein is CASSPGFRLAGVYNEQFF. CDR3 nucleotides: TGTGCCAGCTCACCTGGCTTTAGGCTAGCGGGAGTCTACAATGAGCAGTTCTTC. Using reference TRBV18 and TRBJ2-1 for the parts outside the CDR3, the full variable domain is NAGVMQNPRHLVRRRGQEARLRCSPMKGHSHVYWYRQLPEEGLKFMVYLQKENIIDESGMPKERFSAEFPKEGPSILRIQQVVRGDSAAYFCASSPGFRLAGVYNEQFFGPGTRLTVL.

This clone was counted a few times. The chain recombines TRBV2 with TRBJ1-1, with unresolved D. The length of the CDR3 is 13 residues. Trimming cost V 8 bases and J 5 bases, with 15 bases left between them. Germline V lookup: CDR1 SNHLY, CDR2 FYNNEI. CDR3 sequence: CASRRIERTEAFF. CDR3 DNA: TGTGCCAGCCGACGGATCGAGCGGACTGAAGCTTTCTTT.

V gene TRBV5-1 combines with J gene TRBJ1-1; no firm D call. The CDR3 spans 14 residues. Trimming took 4 bases from V and 1 from J, leaving 11 bases between them. Germline loops: CDR1 SGHRS, CDR2 YFSETQ. The CDR3 region is CASSRRAGNTEAFF. DNA for the CDR3: TGCGCCAGCAGCCGCCGCGCTGGGAACACTGAAGCTTTCTTT.

V and J are TRBV29-1 and TRBJ2-7; a weak D match, TRBD2 (6 bases). CDR1 is SQVTM and CDR2 is ANQGSEA in the germline V gene. The CDR3 has 16 residues. V was cut by 7 bases and J by 5 bases, with 27 bases left in between. CDR3 sequence (DNA): TGCAGCGCGGGACTGGGTTTGAGTCATGGTCTGGACGAGCAGTACTTC. Protein product: CSAGLGLSHGLDEQYF.

The chain links TRBV7-9 to TRBJ1-4; no firm D call. The germline V and J ends were trimmed by 6 bases and 0 bases, with 8 bases remaining between them. The CDR3 length is 14 residues. From germline, CDR1 is SEHNR and CDR2 FQNEAQ (reference sequence). The CDR3 region is CASSGQTTNEKLFF. In DNA, the CDR3 is TGTGCCAGCAGTGGCCAGACAACTAATGAAAAACTGTTTTTT.

This clone was seen only a few times. The same CDR3 also results from other DNA sequences found in this sample. V usage is TRBV11-2 and J usage is TRBJ2-7; 8 bases align to TRBD2. J was trimmed by 4 bases and V by 1 base; bases with no gene match: 6. Germline CDR1 SGHAT, CDR2 FQNNGV. This CDR3 is built from 15 residues. The CDR3 DNA reads TGTGCCAGCAGCTTAGGGGGGACTAGTCCGTACGAGCAGTACTTC. This gives the protein CASSLGGTSPYEQYF.

The chain employs TRBV2 and TRBJ1-2; D perhaps matches TRBD1 (5 bases). V was cut by 6 bases and J by 5 bases, with 10 bases left in between. The length of the CDR3 is 12 residues. Germline values: CDR1 SNHLY, CDR2 FYNNEI. The CDR3 loop is CASREDTYGYTF. The CDR3 region has the DNA TGTGCCAGCAGGGAGGACACGTATGGCTACACCTTC.

This clone has ten or more counts. The rearrangement links TRBV29-1 to TRBJ2-3; D is possibly TRBD1 (6 bases). The V end lost 8 bases, the J end lost 5 bases, and 17 bases lay between the germline ends. CDR3 size: 13 residues. CDR1 is SQVTM and CDR2 is ANQGSEA in the germline V gene. The chain's CDR3 is CSFDRQFGDTQYF. Written as DNA, the CDR3 is TGCAGCTTCGACAGGCAGTTCGGAGATACGCAGTATTTT.

The rearrangement joins TRBV5-1 to TRBJ2-1; perhaps TRBD2 as D (6 bases). The CDR3 loop spans 15 amino acids. V lost 2 bases, J lost 7 bases, and 16 bases lay in between. Germline values: CDR1 SGHRS, CDR2 YFSETQ. The CDR3 nucleotides read TGCGCCAGCAGCTTATCATCTAGCGAATATAATGAGCAGTTCTTC. It encodes CASSLSSSEYNEQFF.

V is TRBV13 and J is TRBJ1-1; D remains ambiguous. The CDR3 sequence is 14 residues long. The V gene's germline CDR1 is PRHDT and CDR2 FYEKMQ (reference sequence). Trimming shortened V by 1 base and J by 4 bases, and 10 bases separated the two germline ends. This CDR3 is CASSLVGQITEAFF. The CDR3 DNA follows: TGTGCCAGCAGCTTAGTTGGGCAGATCACTGAAGCTTTCTTT. The whole variable domain, filled in from reference TRBV13 and TRBJ1-1, reads AAGVIQSPRHLIKEKRETATLKCYPIPRHDTVYWYQQGPGQDPQFLISFYEKMQSDKGSIPDRFSAQQFSDYHSELNMSSLELGDSALYFCASSLVGQITEAFFGQGTRLTVV.

The rearrangement joins TRBV10-3 to TRBJ2-7; D not certain. The CDR3 is made up of 15 amino acids. The germline V gene encodes CDR1 ENHRY and CDR2 SYGVKD. V was pared by 4 bases and J by 6 bases, with 19 bases between. This chain's CDR3 is CAISVDPPRSGEQYF. The DNA for the CDR3 is TGTGCCATCAGTGTAGACCCCCCAAGATCGGGCGAGCAGTACTTC.

The rearrangement uses TRBV21-1 and TRBJ1-1; no check of the table's D call, TRBD1, against the DNA was made. TRBV21-1 is reported as a pseudogene. The CDR3 has 9 residues. For the CDR3, the DNA is TGTGCCAGCAGCAGGGCAGCTTTCTTT. It codes for CASSRAAFF.

The rearrangement links TRBV16 to TRBJ1-5, with a tentative D call TRBD1 (6 bases). Trimming cost V 1 base and J 7 bases, with 14 bases left between them. CDR3 length: 15 residues. The germline V gene encodes CDR1 KGHSY and CDR2 FQNENV. CDR3 nucleotides: TGTGCCAGCAGCCAATTCGGCCAGGGGATACAGCCCCAGCATTTT. As protein: CASSQFGQGIQPQHF.

This clone was found a few times. The chain has TRBV15 and TRBJ2-5; 7 positions match TRBD2. The CDR3 consists of 14 residues. CDR1 is LNHNV, CDR2 YYDKDF, per germline (reference sequence). Losses at the gene ends were 2 bases for V and 4 bases for J; bases not matched to a gene: 4. The CDR3 loop reads CATSRPGGGETQYF. CDR3 nucleotide sequence: TGTGCCACCAGCAGACCGGGGGGAGGAGAGACCCAGTACTTC.

This chain links TRBV5-1 with TRBJ1-1; no clear D. Trimming took 2 bases from V and 1 from J, leaving 9 bases between them. The CDR3 totals 14 residues. From germline, CDR1 is SGHRS and CDR2 YFSETQ. The CDR3 loop is CASSFLTANTEAFF. CDR3 DNA: TGCGCCAGCAGCTTTCTTACAGCGAACACTGAAGCTTTCTTT.